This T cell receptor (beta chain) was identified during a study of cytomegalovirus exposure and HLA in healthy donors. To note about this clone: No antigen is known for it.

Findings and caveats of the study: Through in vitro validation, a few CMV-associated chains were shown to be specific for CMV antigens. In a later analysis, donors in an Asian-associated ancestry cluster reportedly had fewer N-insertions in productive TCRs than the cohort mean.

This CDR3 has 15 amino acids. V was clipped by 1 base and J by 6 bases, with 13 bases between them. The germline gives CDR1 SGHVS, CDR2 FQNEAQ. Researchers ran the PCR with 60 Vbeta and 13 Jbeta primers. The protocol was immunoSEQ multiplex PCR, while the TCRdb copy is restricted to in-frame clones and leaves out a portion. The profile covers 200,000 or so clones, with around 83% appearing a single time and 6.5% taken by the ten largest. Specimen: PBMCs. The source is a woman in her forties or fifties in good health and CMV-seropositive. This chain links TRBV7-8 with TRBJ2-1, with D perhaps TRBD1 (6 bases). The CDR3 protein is CASSLETQGGNEQFF. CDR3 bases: TGTGCCAGCAGCTTAGAGACACAGGGCGGCAATGAGCAGTTCTTC.